Below are 25 T cell receptor beta chains sequenced from a single sample in a study of cytotoxic CD8 clonotypes in ibrutinib-treated CLL. The method was immunoSEQ multiplex PCR; TCRdb's version includes in-frame clones alone and lacks a portion of them. The repertoire holds 160,000 or so clones, with around nine tenths as singletons. Sequencing was performed on PBMCs, taken at disease progression, from a patient treated with ibrutinib. All receptors derive from a human donor with chronic lymphocytic leukemia.

The chain has TRBV7-8 and TRBJ2-7; weak D call: TRBD2 (6 bases). The germline V gene encodes CDR1 SGHVS and CDR2 FQNEAQ. The CDR3 covers 17 residues. V was cut by 5 bases and J by 6 bases, with 26 bases left in between. The CDR3 nucleotides read TGTGCCAGCAGCCGGGTTTTATCTAGCGAGGTCTTAGTCGAGCAGTACTTC. This sequence encodes CASSRVLSSEVLVEQYF.

This clone was found once. The CDR3 sequence: CASSLGSGQGPGNTIYF. Written as DNA, the CDR3 is TGTGCCAGCAGCTTGGGGTCAGGACAGGGGCCTGGAAACACCATATATTTT. The gene calls are TRBV7-6 and TRBJ1-3; 9 positions match TRBD1. The germline gives CDR1 SGHVS, CDR2 FNYEAQ. Trimming removed 3 bases from V and 2 bases from J; junction bases left unmatched: 8. This CDR3 is built from 17 residues.

The DNA of the CDR3 is TGTGCCAGCAGGTTACAGGGGCCGACTAACTATGGCTACACCTTC. Translating gives CASRLQGPTNYGYTF. The rearrangement joins TRBV2 to TRBJ1-2, with 7 nucleotides matching TRBD1. The CDR3 extends over 15 amino acids. CDR1 is SNHLY and CDR2 is FYNNEI in the germline V gene. V lost 6 bases and J lost 0; bases outside the gene matches: 7.

CDR3 region: CASSLFAANEQFF. The CDR3 region has the DNA TGTGCCAGCAGTTTATTCGCAGCCAATGAGCAGTTCTTC. The chain links TRBV28 to TRBJ2-1; D not resolved. The germline V and J ends were trimmed by 1 base and 6 bases, with 7 bases remaining between them. The CDR3 spans 13 residues. The germline V gene has CDR1 MDHEN and CDR2 SYDVKM.

V is TRBV5-6 and J is TRBJ1-2; TRBD1 matches 7 bases. V was clipped by 4 bases and J by 2 bases; unmatched bases: 2. CDR3 length equals 13 residues. Germline V gives CDR1 SGHDT, CDR2 YYEEEE. The CDR3 region is CASSPGQNYGYTF. For the CDR3, the DNA is TGTGCCAGCAGCCCGGGACAGAACTATGGCTACACCTTC.

This clone was found once. The rearrangement uses TRBV2 and TRBJ2-7; no firm D call. CDR1 and CDR2 (germline): SNHLY, FYNNEI. The CDR3 is made up of 13 amino acids. V was shortened by 8 bases and J by 2 bases, with 13 bases between the two germline ends. CDR3 bases: TGTGCCAGCCTAGGGCTCAGCACCTACGAGCAGTACTTC. It yields the protein CASLGLSTYEQYF. The whole variable domain, remainder taken from reference TRBV2 and TRBJ2-7, is EPEVTQTPSHQVTQMGQEVILRCVPISNHLYFYWYRQILGQKVEFLVSFYNNEISEKSEIFDDQFSVERPDGSNFTLKIRSTKLEDSAMYFCASLGLSTYEQYFGPGTRLTVT.

This clone was found once. This chain connects TRBV7-3 to TRBJ2-1; 14 nucleotides agree with TRBD2. After removal of 4 bases from V and 6 bases from J, the junction contained 5 bases not matched to a gene. Germline V gene data show CDR1 as SGHTA and CDR2 as FQGTGA. The CDR3 is 16 residues long. The chain's CDR3 is CASSSWTSGRSNEQFF. The CDR3 coding sequence is TGTGCCAGCAGCTCCTGGACTAGCGGGAGGTCCAATGAGCAGTTCTTC.

The chain employs TRBV6-5 and TRBJ2-5, with a weak D call TRBD1 (6 bases). The germline V gene has CDR1 MNHEY and CDR2 SVGAGI. The CDR3 covers 14 residues. The V and J ends lost 6 bases and 0 bases respectively, with 11 bases between them. CDR3 residues: CASSPTGNQETQYF. The CDR3 bases are TGTGCCAGCAGCCCCACAGGGAACCAAGAGACCCAGTACTTC.

This clone was counted a few times. The chain combines TRBV9 with TRBJ2-7; D remains ambiguous. Germline CDR1 and CDR2: SGDLS and YYNGEE. The CDR3 has 13 amino acids. Between the trimmed V and J ends, which lost 4 bases and 2 bases, there was a span of 10 bases. The CDR3 DNA reads as TGTGCCAGCAGCCCCTCCCCTGCCTACGAGCAGTACTTC. This gives the protein CASSPSPAYEQYF.

The V and J genes are TRBV30 and TRBJ2-2, with 10 bases matching TRBD1. CDR3 length: 12 amino acids. The V gene end was trimmed by 5 bases and the J gene end by 6 bases; junction bases not matched to a gene: 0. Germline CDR1 GTSNPN, CDR2 SVGIG (reference sequence). The CDR3 DNA follows: TGTGCCTGGGGACAGGGGGCCGGGGAGCTGTTTTTT. Its protein is CAWGQGAGELFF.

V is TRBV11-2 and J is TRBJ2-3; 14 bases map to TRBD2. The CDR3 loop spans 17 amino acids. Germline CDR1 and CDR2: SGHAT and FQNNGV. J was trimmed by 2 bases and V by 5 bases; bases with no gene match: 6. The CDR3 nucleotides read TGTGCCAGCAGCCTACAGGGACTAGCGGGAGTCACAGATACGCAGTATTTT. It translates to CASSLQGLAGVTDTQYF. The whole variable domain, remainder taken from reference TRBV11-2 and TRBJ2-3, is EAGVAQSPRYKIIEKRQSVAFWCNPISGHATLYWYQQILGQGPKLLIQFQNNGVVDDSQLPKDRFSAERLKGVDSTLKIQPAKLEDSAVYLCASSLQGLAGVTDTQYFGPGTRLTVL.

The V call is TRBV5-6, the J call TRBJ1-2; D might be TRBD1 (5 bases). The germline V gene has CDR1 SGHDT and CDR2 YYEEEE. CDR3 length: 13 amino acids. The V end lost 2 bases, the J end lost 8 bases, and 13 bases lay between the germline ends. The CDR3 DNA is TGTGCCAGCAGCTTTGACAGTCCGATGGGCTACACCTTC. Translation: CASSFDSPMGYTF.

The rearrangement links TRBV18 to TRBJ1-1; no clear D gene. The CDR3 totals 16 residues. The germline CDR1 and CDR2 sequences are KGHSH and LQKENI. Trimming left V 3 bases short and J 4 bases short, with 18 bases between. CDR3 region: CASSPDLSSLSTEAFF. CDR3 coding DNA: TGTGCCAGCTCACCCGACCTTTCATCTCTTTCCACTGAAGCTTTCTTT.

This rearrangement joins TRBV7-3 to TRBJ1-2; D not certain. CDR3 length equals 14 residues. Germline V gene data show CDR1 as SGHTA and CDR2 as FQGTGA. V shed 5 bases and J shed 7 bases, with 17 bases lying between them. DNA of the CDR3: TGTGCCAGCAGCGCCTCCGGAGGGCCAACTGGCTACACCTTC. Protein product: CASSASGGPTGYTF.

The V call is TRBV11-2, the J call TRBJ2-1, with D possibly matching TRBD2 (6 bases). The germline CDR1 and CDR2 sequences are SGHAT and FQNNGV. The CDR3 has 13 amino acids. The germline V and J ends were trimmed by 5 bases and 9 bases, with 14 bases remaining between them. The CDR3 loop is CASSEAGLGEQFF. As DNA, the CDR3 is TGTGCCAGCAGCGAGGCGGGGCTCGGTGAGCAGTTCTTC. Together with reference TRBV11-2 and TRBJ2-1, the CDR3 gives the full variable domain: EAGVAQSPRYKIIEKRQSVAFWCNPISGHATLYWYQQILGQGPKLLIQFQNNGVVDDSQLPKDRFSAERLKGVDSTLKIQPAKLEDSAVYLCASSEAGLGEQFFGPGTRLTVL.

Here the CDR3 reads CASSLKYGGGGGNTEAFF. Written as DNA, the CDR3 is TGTGCCAGCAGCTTAAAGTACGGGGGCGGGGGAGGTAACACTGAAGCTTTCTTT. The rearrangement joins TRBV11-2 to TRBJ1-1, with D perhaps TRBD1 (6 bases). The length of the CDR3 is 18 residues. Trimming took 2 bases from V and 2 from J, leaving 21 bases between them. Germline assignment: CDR1 SGHAT and CDR2 FQNNGV.

CDR3 loop: CASSLAGQGIPEQYF. CDR3 coding DNA: TGTGCCAGCAGCTTGGCAGGACAGGGGATTCCCGAGCAGTACTTC. V gene TRBV5-6 combines with J gene TRBJ2-5, with 9 bases lining up with TRBD1. Judging by the DNA end, TRBJ2-7 fits better; the J call may be wrong. Germline-derived CDR1 and CDR2 are SGHDT and YYEEEE. The length of the CDR3 is 15 residues.

This clone showed up just a few times. V is TRBV4-2 and J is TRBJ2-1; D could derive from TRBD1 or TRBD2 (5 bases each). Germline V gives CDR1 LGHNA, CDR2 YNFKEQ. Trimming removed 11 bases at V and 7 bases at J, with 21 bases between. The CDR3 is made up of 14 amino acids. Here the CDR3 reads CAVRADGETNEQFF. The CDR3 bases are TGTGCCGTCAGGGCTGACGGGGAGACTAATGAGCAGTTCTTC.

V and J are TRBV9 and TRBJ2-1; the D gene is possibly TRBD1 (6 bases). V lost 0 bases to trimming and J lost 4 bases, with 14 bases between them. CDR1 SGDLS and CDR2 YYNGEE come from the germline V gene. The length of the CDR3 is 16 residues. The CDR3 here is CASSVAGHGGYNEQFF. The CDR3 nucleotides are TGTGCCAGCAGCGTAGCGGGACATGGGGGATACAATGAGCAGTTCTTC.

The chain carries TRBV25-1 and TRBJ1-2; D is undetermined. With 4 bases removed from V and 3 bases from J, the gap between germline ends came to 3 bases. The CDR3 is 11 residues long. The germline V gene encodes CDR1 MGHDK and CDR2 SYGVNS. CDR3 coding DNA: TGTGCCAGCAGTGGTGACTATGGCTACACCTTC. Amino acid sequence: CASSGDYGYTF.

The chain employs TRBV9 and TRBJ2-1, with TRBD2 matching 10 bases. This CDR3 contains 15 residues. Germline V CDR1 and CDR2: SGDLS, YYNGEE. V lost 3 bases to trimming and J lost 0 bases; unmatched junction nucleotides: 0. The CDR3 protein is CASSASGSSYNEQFF. CDR3 DNA: TGTGCCAGCAGCGCTAGCGGGAGCTCCTACAATGAGCAGTTCTTC.

The chain couples TRBV10-3 to TRBJ2-7, with 15 bases that match TRBD2. V trimming: 2 bases; J trimming: 3 bases; junction bases outside the gene matches: 5. Germline V gene sequence: CDR1 ENHRY, CDR2 SYGVKD. CDR3 size: 17 residues. The CDR3 loop is CAISEGLAGGYHYEQYF. DNA for the CDR3: TGTGCCATCAGTGAGGGACTAGCGGGAGGGTATCACTACGAGCAGTACTTC.

This sequence joins TRBV5-6 and TRBJ1-2, with TRBD1 identical over 10 bases. The CDR3 contains 14 residues. Germline loops: CDR1 SGHDT, CDR2 YYEEEE. V lost 0 bases and J lost 7; bases outside the gene matches: 3. The CDR3 reads CASSLGDRGGGYTF. CDR3 coding DNA: TGTGCCAGCAGCTTGGGGGACAGGGGAGGTGGCTACACCTTC.

The rearrangement joins TRBV30 to TRBJ1-1; D possibly corresponds to TRBD1 (5 bases). Germline-derived CDR1 and CDR2 are GTSNPN and SVGIG (reference sequence). CDR3 length: 13 residues. Trimming shortened V by 5 bases and J by 6 bases, and 16 bases separated the two germline ends. The CDR3 spells CAWGAPGGPEAFF. The DNA of the CDR3 is TGTGCCTGGGGGGCCCCAGGAGGCCCTGAAGCTTTCTTT.

This chain uses TRBV9 with TRBJ2-5, with 12 bases lining up with TRBD2. After removal of 4 bases from V and 2 bases from J, the junction contained 6 bases not matched to a gene. Germline V gene lookup returns CDR1 SGDLS and CDR2 YYNGEE. The CDR3 spans 16 residues. The CDR3 DNA is TGTGCCAGCAGCTATACTAGCGGGAGGTGGCAAGAGACCCAGTACTTC. Translating it yields CASSYTSGRWQETQYF.